The clone carrying this T cell receptor beta chain has ten or more counts. Its specificity is unknown. The entry originates in a study of T cell repertoires in cytomegalovirus infection. Study results and caveats: Within the response measured ex vivo, HLA-C-restricted CMV-specific TCR beta clonotypes were dominant.

Germline values: CDR1 SGHTA, CDR2 FQGNSA. This CDR3 is 12 amino acids long. With 5 bases removed from V and 9 bases from J, the gap between germline ends came to 11 bases. TCRdb fed the reads into MiXCR, producing one record per CDR3 protein. The sample has more than 200,000 distinct CDR3 sequences; approximately 8.3% are singletons. The receptor comes from a human donor in good health (CMV status not recorded). Some clones in this sample may be carry-over from other donors' samples. Sample: PBMCs. This chain uses TRBV7-2 with TRBJ1-3; D call uncertain. CDR3 bases: TGTGCCAGCAGCCCACCCTGGGGCACCATATATTTT. This codes for CASSPPWGTIYF.